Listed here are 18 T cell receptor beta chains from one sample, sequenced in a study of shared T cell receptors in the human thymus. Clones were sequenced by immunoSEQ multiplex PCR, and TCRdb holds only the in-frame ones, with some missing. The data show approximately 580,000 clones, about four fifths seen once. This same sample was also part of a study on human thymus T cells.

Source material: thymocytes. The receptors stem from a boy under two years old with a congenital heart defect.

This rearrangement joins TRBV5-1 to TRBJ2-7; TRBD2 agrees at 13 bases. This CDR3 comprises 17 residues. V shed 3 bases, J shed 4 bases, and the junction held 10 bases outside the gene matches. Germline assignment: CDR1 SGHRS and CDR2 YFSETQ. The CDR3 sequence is CASSSLGTSGKLYEQYF. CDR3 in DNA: TGCGCCAGCAGCTCGCTAGGGACTAGCGGGAAGTTGTACGAGCAGTACTTC. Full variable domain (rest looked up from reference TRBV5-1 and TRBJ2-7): KAGVTQTPRYLIKTRGQQVTLSCSPISGHRSVSWYQQTPGQGLQFLFEYFSETQRNKGNFPGRFSGRQFSNSRSEMNVSTLELGDSALYLCASSSLGTSGKLYEQYFGPGTRLTVT.

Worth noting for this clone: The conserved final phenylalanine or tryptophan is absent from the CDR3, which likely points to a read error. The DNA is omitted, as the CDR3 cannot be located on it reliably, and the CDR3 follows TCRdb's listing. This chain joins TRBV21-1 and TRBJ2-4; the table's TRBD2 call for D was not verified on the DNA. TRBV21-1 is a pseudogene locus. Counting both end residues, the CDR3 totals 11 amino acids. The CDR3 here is CASSILGGPSL.

In DNA form, the CDR3 reads TGTGCCAGTAATAAGTGTGTTGGGCAGGACACCAATCAGCCCCAGCATTTT. Translated: CASNKCVGQDTNQPQHF. The gene calls are TRBV19 and TRBJ1-5; tentative D call: TRBD1 (5 bases). Trimming took 7 bases from V and 3 from J, leaving 22 bases between them. The CDR3 runs 17 residues. The germline CDR1 and CDR2 sequences are LNHDA and SQIVND (reference sequence).

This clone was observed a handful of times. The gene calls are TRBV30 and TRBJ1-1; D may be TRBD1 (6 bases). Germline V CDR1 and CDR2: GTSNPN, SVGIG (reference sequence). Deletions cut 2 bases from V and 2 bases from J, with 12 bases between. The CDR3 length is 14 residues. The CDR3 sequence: CAWSRLGANTEAFF. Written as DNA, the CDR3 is TGTGCCTGGAGTCGGCTGGGGGCCAACACTGAAGCTTTCTTT.

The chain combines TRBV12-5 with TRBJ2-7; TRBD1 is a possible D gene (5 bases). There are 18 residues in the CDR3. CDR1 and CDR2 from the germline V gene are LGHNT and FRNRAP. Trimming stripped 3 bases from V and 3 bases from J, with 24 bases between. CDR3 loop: CASGFSTRSFLGVYEQYF. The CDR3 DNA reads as TGTGCTAGTGGTTTTTCCACAAGGTCCTTCCTAGGGGTCTACGAGCAGTACTTC.

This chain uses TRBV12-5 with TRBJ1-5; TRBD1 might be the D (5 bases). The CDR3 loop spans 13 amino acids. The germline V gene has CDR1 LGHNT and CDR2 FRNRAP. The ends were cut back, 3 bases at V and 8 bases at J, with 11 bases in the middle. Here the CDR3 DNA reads TGTGCTAGTGGTTTAGGGGCGAGCAAGCCCCAGCATTTT. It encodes CASGLGASKPQHF.

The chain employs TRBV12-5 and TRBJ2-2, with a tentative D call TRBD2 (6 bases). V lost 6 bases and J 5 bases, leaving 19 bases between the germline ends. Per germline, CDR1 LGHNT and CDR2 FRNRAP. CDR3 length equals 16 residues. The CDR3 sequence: CASGTTMVRGTGELFF. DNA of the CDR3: TGTGCTAGTGGAACCACCATGGTCCGGGGGACCGGGGAGCTGTTTTTT.

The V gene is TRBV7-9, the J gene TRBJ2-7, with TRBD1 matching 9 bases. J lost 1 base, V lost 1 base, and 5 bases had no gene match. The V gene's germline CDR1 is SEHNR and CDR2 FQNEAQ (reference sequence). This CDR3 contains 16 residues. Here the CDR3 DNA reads TGTGCCAGCAGCTTAGGCGGACAGGGGTTATCCTACGAGCAGTACTTC. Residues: CASSLGGQGLSYEQYF.

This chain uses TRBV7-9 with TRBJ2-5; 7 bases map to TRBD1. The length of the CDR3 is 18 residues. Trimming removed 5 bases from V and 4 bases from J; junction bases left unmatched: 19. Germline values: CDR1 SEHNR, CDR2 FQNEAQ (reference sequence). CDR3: CASSLRDQTGSLIETQYF. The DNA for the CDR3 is TGTGCCAGCAGCCTTAGGGACCAGACAGGGTCATTGATAGAGACCCAGTACTTC. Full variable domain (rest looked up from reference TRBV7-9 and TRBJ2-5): DTGVSQNPRHKITKRGQNVTFRCDPISEHNRLYWYRQTLGQGPEFLTYFQNEAQLEKSRLLSDRFSAERPKGSFSTLEIQRTEQGDSAMYLCASSLRDQTGSLIETQYFGPGTRLLVL.

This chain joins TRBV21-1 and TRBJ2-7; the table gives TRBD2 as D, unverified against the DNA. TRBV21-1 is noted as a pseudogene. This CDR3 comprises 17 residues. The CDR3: CASSKTPLDSGFYEQYF. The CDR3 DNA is TGTGCCAGCAGCAAAACCCCCCTCGATAGCGGCTTCTACGAGCAGTACTTC.

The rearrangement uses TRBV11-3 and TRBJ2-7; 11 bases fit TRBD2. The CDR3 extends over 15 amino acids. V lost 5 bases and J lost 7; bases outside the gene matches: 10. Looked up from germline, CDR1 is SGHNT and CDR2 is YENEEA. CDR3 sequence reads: CASSPNSGRAREQYF. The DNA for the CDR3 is TGTGCCAGCAGCCCAAATAGCGGGAGGGCGAGGGAGCAGTACTTC.

CDR3 loop: CASSEASLPFAPSYEQYF. In DNA form, the CDR3 reads TGTGCCAGCAGTGAAGCGTCTCTACCCTTCGCCCCTTCCTACGAGCAGTACTTC. The chain uses TRBV6-1 and TRBJ2-7; D is uncertain. The CDR3 has 18 amino acids. Between the trimmed V and J ends, which lost 0 bases and 1 base, there was a span of 19 bases. Per the germline V gene, CDR1 is MNHNS and CDR2 is SASEGT.

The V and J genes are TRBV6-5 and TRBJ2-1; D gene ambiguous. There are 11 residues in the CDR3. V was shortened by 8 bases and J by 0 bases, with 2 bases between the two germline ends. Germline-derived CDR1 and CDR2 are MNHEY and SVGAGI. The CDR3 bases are TGTGCCAGCCGCTCCTACAATGAGCAGTTCTTC. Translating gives CASRSYNEQFF.

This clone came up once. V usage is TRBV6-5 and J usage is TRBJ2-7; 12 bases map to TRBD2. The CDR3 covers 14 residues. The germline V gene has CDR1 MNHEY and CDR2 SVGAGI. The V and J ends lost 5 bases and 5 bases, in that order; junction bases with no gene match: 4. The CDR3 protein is CASSASGRVDEQYF. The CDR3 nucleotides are TGTGCCAGCAGTGCTAGCGGGAGGGTGGACGAGCAGTACTTC.

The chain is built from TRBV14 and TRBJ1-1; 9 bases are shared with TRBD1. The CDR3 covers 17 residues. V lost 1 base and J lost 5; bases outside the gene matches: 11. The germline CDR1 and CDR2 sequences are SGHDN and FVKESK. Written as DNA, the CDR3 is TGTGCCAGCAGCCAAGTTGAGACAGGGGGAGTGGGGACTGAAGCTTTCTTT. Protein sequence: CASSQVETGGVGTEAFF.

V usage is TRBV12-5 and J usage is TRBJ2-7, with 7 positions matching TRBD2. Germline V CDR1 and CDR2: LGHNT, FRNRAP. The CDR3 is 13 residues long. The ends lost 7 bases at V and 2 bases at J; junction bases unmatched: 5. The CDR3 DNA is TGTGCTAGTGTTGTTGCGGGGGCCTACGAGCAGTACTTC. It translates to CASVVAGAYEQYF.

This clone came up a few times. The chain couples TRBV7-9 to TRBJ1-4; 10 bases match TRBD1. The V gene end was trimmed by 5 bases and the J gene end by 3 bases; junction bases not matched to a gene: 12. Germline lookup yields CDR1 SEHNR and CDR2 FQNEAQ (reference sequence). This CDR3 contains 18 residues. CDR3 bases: TGTGCCAGCAGCCATAGTGCGGGACAGGGGACAGCTAATGAAAAACTGTTTTTT. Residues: CASSHSAGQGTANEKLFF.

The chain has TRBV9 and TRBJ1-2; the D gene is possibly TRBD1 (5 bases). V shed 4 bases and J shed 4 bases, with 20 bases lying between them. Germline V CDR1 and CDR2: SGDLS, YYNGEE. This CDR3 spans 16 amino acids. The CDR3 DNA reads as TGTGCCAGCAGCATGATAACGGGGGGAGATGGCTATGGCTACACCTTC. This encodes CASSMITGGDGYGYTF.